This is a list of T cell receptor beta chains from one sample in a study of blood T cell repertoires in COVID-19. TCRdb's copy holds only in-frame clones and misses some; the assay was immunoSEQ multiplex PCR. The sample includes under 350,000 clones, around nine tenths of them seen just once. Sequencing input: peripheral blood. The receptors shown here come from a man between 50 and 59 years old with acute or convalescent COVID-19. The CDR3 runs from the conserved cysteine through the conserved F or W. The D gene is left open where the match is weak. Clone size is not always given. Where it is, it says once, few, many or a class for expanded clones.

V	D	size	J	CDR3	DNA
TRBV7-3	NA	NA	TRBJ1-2	CASSLAEGYGYTF	TGTGCCAGCAGCTTAGCGGAGGGGTATGGCTACACCTTC
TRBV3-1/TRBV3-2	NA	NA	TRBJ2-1	CASRPDRRYLKEQFF	TGTGCCAGCAGACCCGACAGACGTTACCTTAAGGAGCAGTTCTTC
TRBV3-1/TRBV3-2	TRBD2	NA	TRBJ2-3	CASSQFSSGGDTQYF	TGTGCCAGCAGCCAGTTCTCTAGCGGGGGAGATACGCAGTATTTT
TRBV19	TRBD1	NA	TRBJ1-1	CASMGHRGEAFF	TGTGCCAGTATGGGCCACAGGGGTGAAGCTTTCTTT
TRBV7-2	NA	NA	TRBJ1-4	CASSLEGREKLFF	TGTGCCAGCAGCTTAGAGGGGCGGGAAAAACTGTTTTTT
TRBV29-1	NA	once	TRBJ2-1	CSVGGGDEQFF	TGCAGCGTTGGAGGGGGAGATGAGCAGTTCTTC
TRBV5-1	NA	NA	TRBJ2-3	CASSPKVSSAPDTQYF	TGCGCCAGCAGCCCCAAGGTGTCTAGCGCCCCAGATACGCAGTATTTT
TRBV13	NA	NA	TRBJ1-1	CASSRTAEAFF	TGTGCCAGCAGCAGGACAGCTGAAGCTTTCTTT
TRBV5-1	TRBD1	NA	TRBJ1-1	CASSLVPGQGWGTEAFF	TGCGCCAGCAGCTTGGTCCCGGGACAGGGCTGGGGCACTGAAGCTTTCTTT
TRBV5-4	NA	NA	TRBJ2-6	CASSLGAGTSGANVLTF	TGTGCCAGCAGCTTGGGTGCGGGCACCTCTGGGGCCAACGTCCTGACTTTC
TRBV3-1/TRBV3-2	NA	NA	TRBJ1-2	CASSQVGVYGYTF	TGTGCCAGCAGCCAAGTGGGAGTATACGGCTACACCTTC
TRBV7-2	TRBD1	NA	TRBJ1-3	CAGKTGGPGNTIYF	TGTGCCGGAAAAACAGGGGGGCCTGGAAACACCATATATTTT
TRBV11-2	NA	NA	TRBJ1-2	CASSLEQGWSGYTF	TGTGCCAGCAGCTTAGAGCAGGGCTGGTCTGGCTACACCTTC
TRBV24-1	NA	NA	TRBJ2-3	CATSDPEASSTDTQYF	TGTGCCACCAGTGACCCGGAGGCCTCTAGCACAGATACGCAGTATTTT
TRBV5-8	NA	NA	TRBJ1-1	CASSLDRASRGAFF	TGTGCCAGCAGCTTGGACCGGGCCTCCCGGGGAGCTTTCTTT
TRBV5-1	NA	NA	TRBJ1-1	CASSSGGEGAFF	TGCGCCAGCAGCTCGGGGGGCGAAGGAGCTTTCTTT
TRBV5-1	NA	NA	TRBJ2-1	CASSPQGPNEQFF	TGCGCCAGCAGCCCACAGGGCCCCAATGAGCAGTTCTTC
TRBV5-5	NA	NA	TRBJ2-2	CASSLGVPRGTGELFF	TGTGCCAGCAGCTTGGGTGTCCCAAGGGGGACCGGGGAGCTGTTTTTT
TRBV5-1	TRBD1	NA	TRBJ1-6	CASSMSGQRESPLHF	TGCGCCAGCAGCATGTCGGGACAGCGAGAATCACCCCTCCACTTT
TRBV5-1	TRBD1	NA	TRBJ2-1	CASSPAGTEYNEQFF	TGCGCCAGCAGCCCGGCCGGGACAGAGTACAATGAGCAGTTCTTC
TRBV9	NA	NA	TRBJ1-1	CASSVPGLPEAFF	TGTGCCAGCAGCGTACCGGGACTGCCTGAAGCTTTCTTT
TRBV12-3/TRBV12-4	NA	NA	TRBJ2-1	CASSYLTGGEQFF	TGTGCCAGCAGTTACCTCACAGGTGGCGAGCAGTTCTTC
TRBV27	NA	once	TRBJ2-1	CASSFSLRGMGLEFF	TGTGCCAGCAGTTTCTCCCTCCGGGGGATGGGGCTGGAGTTCTTC
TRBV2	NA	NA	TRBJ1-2	CASSEAAANYGYTF	TGTGCCAGCAGTGAAGCGGCAGCTAACTATGGCTACACCTTC
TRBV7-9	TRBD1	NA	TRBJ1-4	CASSQGTAEKLFF	TGTGCCAGCAGCCAAGGGACAGCTGAAAAACTGTTTTTT
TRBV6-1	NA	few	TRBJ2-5	CASSEEQYYGQTQYF	TGTGCCAGCAGTGAAGAACAGTATTATGGCCAGACCCAGTACTTC
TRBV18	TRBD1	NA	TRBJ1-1	CASSPRQGVMSEAFF	TGTGCCAGCTCACCACGACAGGGGGTGATGTCTGAAGCTTTCTTT
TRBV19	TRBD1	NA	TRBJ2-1	CASSRQGGHNEQFF	TGTGCCAGTAGTAGACAGGGGGGACACAATGAGCAGTTCTTC
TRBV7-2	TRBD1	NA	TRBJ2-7	CASSTGTGTYEQYF	TGTGCCAGCAGCACCGGGACAGGGACCTACGAGCAGTACTTC